The clone carrying this T cell receptor beta chain was observed many times. The antigen is undetermined. TCRdb re-called the reads through MiXCR, storing one row per CDR3 protein. The profile shows 130,000 or so distinct CDR3 sequences, roughly 6% of them singletons. The data derive from a study of T cell repertoires in cytomegalovirus infection. Across the whole study: Public TCR beta signatures were indicative of both CMV infection and a matching HLA type.

Whole-study results and caveats: Dominant in the ex vivo response were TCR beta clonotypes restricted by HLA-C and specific for CMV. Pooled public TCR beta family frequency picked out CMV carriers with the relevant HLA.

The sequence derives from a human donor in good health (CMV status not recorded). Some clones in this sample may be carry-over from other donors' samples. Sequencing was carried out using PBMCs.

This chain's CDR3 is CASSPEGGDTQYF. DNA of the CDR3: TGTGCCAGCTCACCAGAGGGTGGAGATACGCAGTATTTT. The chain employs TRBV18 and TRBJ2-3; maybe TRBD2 (5 bases). Looked up from germline, CDR1 is KGHSH and CDR2 is LQKENI. CDR3 length equals 13 residues. Trimming removed 2 bases from V and 5 bases from J, with 8 bases in between. Looking up the rest from reference TRBV18 and TRBJ2-3 gives the full variable domain: NAGVMQNPRHLVRRRGQEARLRCSPMKGHSHVYWYRQLPEEGLKFMVYLQKENIIDESGMPKERFSAEFPKEGPSILRIQQVVRGDSAAYFCASSPEGGDTQYFGPGTRLTVL.